This T cell receptor (beta chain) was identified in a study of CD8 T cells in ankylosing spondylitis. From the 5' RACE reads, TCRdb called clonotypes with MiXCR, one entry per CDR3 protein. The data show more than 600,000 distinct CDR3 sequences, around 17% seen once. The V gene lost 5 bases and the J gene lost 4 bases, with 17 bases spanning the gap. The CDR3 has 14 amino acids. In germline, CDR1 is GTSNPN, CDR2 SVGIG (reference sequence). Note on this clonotype: What it binds is not known.

General study results and limits: One TCR beta motif, made up of fewer than 10 highly homologous variants, appeared characteristic of ankylosing spondylitis blood. CD8+ disease-linked clones were present at relatively low frequencies in blood. Enrichment of disease-linked clones was reportedly significant in matched ankylosing spondylitis synovial fluid. There were earlier reports of some motif variants in reactive arthritis synovial fluid and blood.

The gene calls are TRBV30 and TRBJ1-1; D perhaps matches TRBD1 (5 bases). Specimen: blood, either unsorted or a sorted T cell fraction (not recorded which). This clonotype was obtained from a male donor with ankylosing spondylitis. CDR3 sequence reads: CAWDTGTKATEAFF. In nucleotides, the CDR3 is TGTGCCTGGGATACCGGGACCAAGGCCACTGAAGCTTTCTTT.